This section outlines one TCR beta chain sequence together with its context. Its antigen target is currently unknown. No much larger clone exists at a distance of one base, and base qualities are not known. The record originates from a study of blood T cell repertoires in COVID-19 (dated by TCRdb to 2018 to 2020). About the investigation overall: Samples covering the acute and convalescent phases of COVID-19 were provided by collaborators in the United States, Italy and Spain. The prospective study material was composed of cDNA or gDNA derived from T cells, B-cell-depleted T cells, or PBMCs. The dataset comprised deeply sampled blood TCRbeta repertoires from subjects exposed to, actively infected with, or recovered from COVID-19. The repertoires were made available in a free public database intended to serve as a resource for research on the immune response to SARS-CoV-2. Samples were obtained from the ongoing ImmuneRACE study (first 160 participants) and from 1,254 subjects provided by 6 global collaborators. A de-identified subject ID, COVID-19 status, age in years and sex were almost always included in the sample metadata. Where available, HLA class I and class II types were obtained from metadata supplied by the sample provider rather than from assay-based typing. On the study overall, not on this receptor specifically: How much clinical and demographic metadata was included differed by source and by participant, and the metadata was provided uncurated.

In the prospective study, participants were roughly 18 to 89 years old, resided in under 30 geographic areas of the United States, and were enrolled through a virtual design. Cohort assignment in the prospective study relied on participant-reported clinical history from a screening survey and a study questionnaire. Mobile phlebotomists in the prospective study collected whole blood, serum and a nasopharyngeal or oropharyngeal swab from every participant. Over a roughly two-month period, participants in the prospective study had the option of providing additional blood draws and questionnaires. Before DNA extraction, prospective study blood samples were shipped either frozen or at room temperature. TCRbeta CDR3 regions were amplified from genomic DNA using the immunoSEQ Assay, a bias-controlled multiplex PCR. The published analysis was carried out like this. The number of nucleated cells in each sample was estimated by amplification of reference gene primers within the assay. To quantify the absolute abundance of each unique TCRbeta CDR3 rearrangement, sequence reads were collapsed and filtered. For each sample, productive Simpson clonality was calculated by taking the square root of Simpson's diversity index across productive rearrangements. The table was pulled from immuneACCESS by TCRdb, which kept in-frame rearrangements only. Such tables lose some clones; where checked, under half of the loss comes from unresolved V genes, and the rest has no known cause. From that table come the V and J calls and clone size; the DNA was used to work out D and trimming. This sample is represented by 200,000 to 300,000 clones; about nine tenths of them were singletons. Together, the top ten hold over 2% of the sample.

Sequences were obtained from PBMCs or T cells enriched from blood (not recorded which). This TCR came from a woman in her 40s with acute COVID-19.

This receptor has the CDR3 CSAVQGARGVQHF. DNA sequence: TGCAGCGCTGTCCAGGGGGCTCGAGGCGTTCAGCATTTT. Rearrangement joined TRBV29-1 to TRBJ1-5, and 8 junction bases match TRBD1. The CDR3 measures 13 amino acids from cysteine to phenylalanine. Here the CDR3 DNA is all that survives: 39 bases in frame from base 1. CDR1 and CDR2 are read off the germline V gene as SQVTM and ANQGSEA. Here V drops 7 bases and J drops 13 bases, and the junction holds 15 bases not matched to any gene.